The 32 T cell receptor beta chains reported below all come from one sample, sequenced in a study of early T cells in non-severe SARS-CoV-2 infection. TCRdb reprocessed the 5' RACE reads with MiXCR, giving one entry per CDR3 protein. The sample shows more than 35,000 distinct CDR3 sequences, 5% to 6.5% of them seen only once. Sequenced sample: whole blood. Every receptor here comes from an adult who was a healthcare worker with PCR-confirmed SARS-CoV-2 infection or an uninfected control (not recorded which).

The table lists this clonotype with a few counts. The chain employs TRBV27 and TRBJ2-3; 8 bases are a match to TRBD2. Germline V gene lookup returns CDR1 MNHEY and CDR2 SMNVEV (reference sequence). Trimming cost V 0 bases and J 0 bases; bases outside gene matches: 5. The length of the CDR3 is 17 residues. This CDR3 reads CASSLSASGRSTDTQYF. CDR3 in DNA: TGTGCCAGCAGTTTATCGGCTAGCGGGCGTAGCACAGATACGCAGTATTTT.

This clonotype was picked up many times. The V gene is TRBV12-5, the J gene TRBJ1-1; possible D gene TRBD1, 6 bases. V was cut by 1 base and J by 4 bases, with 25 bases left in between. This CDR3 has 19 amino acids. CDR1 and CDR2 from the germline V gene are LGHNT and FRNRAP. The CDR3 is CASGLEIPGRDIWVTEAFF. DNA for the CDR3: TGTGCTAGTGGTTTGGAAATTCCGGGACGGGACATTTGGGTCACTGAAGCTTTCTTT.

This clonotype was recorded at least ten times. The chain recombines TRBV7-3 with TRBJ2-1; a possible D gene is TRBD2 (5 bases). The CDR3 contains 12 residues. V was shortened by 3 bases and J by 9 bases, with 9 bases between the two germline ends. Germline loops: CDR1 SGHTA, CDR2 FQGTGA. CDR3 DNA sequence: TGTGCCAGCAGCTTGGAACGGGGTGAGCAGTTCTTC. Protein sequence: CASSLERGEQFF.

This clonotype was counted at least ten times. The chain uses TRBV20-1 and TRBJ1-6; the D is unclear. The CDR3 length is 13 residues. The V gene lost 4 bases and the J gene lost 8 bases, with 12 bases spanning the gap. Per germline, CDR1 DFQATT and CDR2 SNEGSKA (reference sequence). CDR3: CSAIRVRDSPLHF. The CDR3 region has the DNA TGCAGTGCTATCCGGGTCCGGGATTCACCCCTCCACTTT.

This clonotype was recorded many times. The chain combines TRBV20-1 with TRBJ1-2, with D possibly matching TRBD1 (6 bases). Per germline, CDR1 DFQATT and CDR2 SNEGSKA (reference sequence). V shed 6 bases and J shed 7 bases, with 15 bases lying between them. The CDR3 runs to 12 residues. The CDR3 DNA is TGCAGTGCCCCAACAGGGAGAGGTGGCTACACCTTC. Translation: CSAPTGRGGYTF.

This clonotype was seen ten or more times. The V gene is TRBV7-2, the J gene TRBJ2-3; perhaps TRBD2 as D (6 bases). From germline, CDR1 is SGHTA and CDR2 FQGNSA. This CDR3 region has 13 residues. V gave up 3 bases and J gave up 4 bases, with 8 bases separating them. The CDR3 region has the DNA TGTGCCAGCAGCTTCATAGCGGCAGATACGCAGTATTTT. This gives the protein CASSFIAADTQYF.

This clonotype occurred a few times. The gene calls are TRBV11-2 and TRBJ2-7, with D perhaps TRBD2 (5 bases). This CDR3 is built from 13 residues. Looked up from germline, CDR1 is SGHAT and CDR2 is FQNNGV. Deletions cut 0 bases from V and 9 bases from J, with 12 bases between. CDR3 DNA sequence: TGTGCCAGCAGCTTAGACCGACTCCGGGGGCAGTACTTC. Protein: CASSLDRLRGQYF.

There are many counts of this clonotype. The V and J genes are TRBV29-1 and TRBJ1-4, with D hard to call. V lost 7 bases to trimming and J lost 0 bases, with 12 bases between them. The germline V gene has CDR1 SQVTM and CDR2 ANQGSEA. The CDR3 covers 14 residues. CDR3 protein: CSAQDTATNEKLFF. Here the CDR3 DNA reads TGCAGCGCTCAAGATACAGCAACTAATGAAAAACTGTTTTTT.

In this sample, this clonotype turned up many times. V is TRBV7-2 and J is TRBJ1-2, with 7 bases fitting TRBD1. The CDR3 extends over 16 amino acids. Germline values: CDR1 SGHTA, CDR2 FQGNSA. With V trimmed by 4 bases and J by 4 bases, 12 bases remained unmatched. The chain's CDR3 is CASSYPTGALGYGYTF. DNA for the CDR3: TGTGCCAGCAGCTACCCCACAGGGGCTCTGGGCTATGGCTACACCTTC.

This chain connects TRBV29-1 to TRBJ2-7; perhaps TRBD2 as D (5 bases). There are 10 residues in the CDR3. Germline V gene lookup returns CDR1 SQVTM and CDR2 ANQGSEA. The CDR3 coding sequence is TGCGGGAGCCCTTTCTACGAGCAGTACTTC. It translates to CGSPFYEQYF.

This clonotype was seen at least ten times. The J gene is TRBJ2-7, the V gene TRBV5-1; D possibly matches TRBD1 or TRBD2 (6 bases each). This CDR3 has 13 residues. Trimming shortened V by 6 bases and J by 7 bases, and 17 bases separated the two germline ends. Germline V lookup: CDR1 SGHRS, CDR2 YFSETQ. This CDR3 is CASNSGVQGEQYF. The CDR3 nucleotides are TGCGCCAGCAATTCGGGGGTACAGGGAGAGCAGTACTTC.

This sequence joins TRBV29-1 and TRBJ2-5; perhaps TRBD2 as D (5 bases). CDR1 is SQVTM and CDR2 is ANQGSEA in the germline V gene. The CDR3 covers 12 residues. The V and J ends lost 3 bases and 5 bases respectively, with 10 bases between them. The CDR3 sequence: CSVERASETQYF. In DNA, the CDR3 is TGCAGCGTTGAGAGGGCATCGGAGACCCAGTACTTC.

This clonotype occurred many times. The CDR3 region has the DNA TGTGCCAGCAGCTTTGCAGCTAGCGGGAGTTCCTACGAGCAGTACTTC. It is translated as CASSFAASGSSYEQYF. This rearrangement joins TRBV7-6 to TRBJ2-7; TRBD2 agrees at 10 bases. Trimming took 3 bases from V and 1 from J; bases not matched to a gene: 6. CDR3 length equals 16 residues. Germline V lookup: CDR1 SGHVS, CDR2 FNYEAQ.

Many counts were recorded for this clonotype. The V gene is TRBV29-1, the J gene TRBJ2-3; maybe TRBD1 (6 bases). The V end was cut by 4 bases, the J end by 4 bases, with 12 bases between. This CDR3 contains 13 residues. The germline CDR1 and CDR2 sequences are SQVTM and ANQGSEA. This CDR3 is CSVGKGHPDTQYF. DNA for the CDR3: TGCAGCGTTGGGAAGGGACACCCAGATACGCAGTATTTT.

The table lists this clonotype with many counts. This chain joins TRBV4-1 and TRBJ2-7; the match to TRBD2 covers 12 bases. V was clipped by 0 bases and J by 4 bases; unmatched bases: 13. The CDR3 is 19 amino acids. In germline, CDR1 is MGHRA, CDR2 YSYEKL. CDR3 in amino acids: CASSQDVASGRASEYEQYF. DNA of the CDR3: TGCGCCAGCAGCCAAGATGTGGCTAGCGGGAGGGCTTCAGAATACGAGCAGTACTTC.

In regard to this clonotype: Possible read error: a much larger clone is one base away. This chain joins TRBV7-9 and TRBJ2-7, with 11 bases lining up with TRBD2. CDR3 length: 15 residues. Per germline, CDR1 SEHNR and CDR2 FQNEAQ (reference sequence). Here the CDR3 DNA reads TGTGCCAGCAGCTCTACTAGCGGGAGCTTCTACGAGCATTACTTC. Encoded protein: CASSSTSGSFYEHYF. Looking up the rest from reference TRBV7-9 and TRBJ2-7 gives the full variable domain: DTGVSQNPRHKITKRGQNVTFRCDPISEHNRLYWYRQTLGQGPEFLTYFQNEAQLEKSRLLSDRFSAERPKGSFSTLEIQRTEQGDSAMYLCASSSTSGSFYEHYFGPGTRLTVT.

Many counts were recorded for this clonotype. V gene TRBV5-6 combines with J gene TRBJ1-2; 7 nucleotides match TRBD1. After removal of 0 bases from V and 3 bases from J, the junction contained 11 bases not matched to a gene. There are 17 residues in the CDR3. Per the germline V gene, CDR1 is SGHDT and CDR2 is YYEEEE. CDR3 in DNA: TGTGCCAGCAGCTTGGAGGGACAGCCCGAATTGTACTATGGCTACACCTTC. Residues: CASSLEGQPELYYGYTF.

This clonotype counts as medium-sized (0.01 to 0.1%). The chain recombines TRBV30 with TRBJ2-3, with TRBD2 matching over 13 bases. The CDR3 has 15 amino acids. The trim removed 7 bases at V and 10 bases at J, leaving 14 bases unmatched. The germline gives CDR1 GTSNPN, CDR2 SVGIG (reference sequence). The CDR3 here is CAFSLPGLAGNPQYF. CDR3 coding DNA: TGTGCCTTTTCCCTCCCGGGACTAGCGGGAAACCCGCAGTATTTT.

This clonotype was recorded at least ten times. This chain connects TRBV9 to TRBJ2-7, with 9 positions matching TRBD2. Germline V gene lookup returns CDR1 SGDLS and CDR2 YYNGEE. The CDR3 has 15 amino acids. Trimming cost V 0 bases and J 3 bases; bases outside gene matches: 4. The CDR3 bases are TGTGCCAGCAGCGTAGAGGGACTAGCCGGCTACGAGCAGTACTTC. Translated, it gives CASSVEGLAGYEQYF.

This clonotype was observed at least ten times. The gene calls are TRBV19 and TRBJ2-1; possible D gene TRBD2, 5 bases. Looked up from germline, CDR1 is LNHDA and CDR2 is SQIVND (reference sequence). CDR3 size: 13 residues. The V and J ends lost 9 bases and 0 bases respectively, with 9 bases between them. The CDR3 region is CASRADSYNEQFF. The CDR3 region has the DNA TGTGCCAGCCGAGCGGACTCCTACAATGAGCAGTTCTTC.

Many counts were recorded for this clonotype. The CDR3 loop is CAWSPRWGRLTYF. For the CDR3, the DNA is TGTGCCTGGAGTCCAAGATGGGGGAGACTGACGTATTTT. The chain links TRBV30 to TRBJ2-3; D is tentatively TRBD1 or TRBD2 (5 bases each). V lost 2 bases and J 14 bases, leaving 20 bases between the germline ends. The CDR3 consists of 13 residues. Germline V gives CDR1 GTSNPN, CDR2 SVGIG (reference sequence). Complete variable domain (other parts from reference TRBV30 and TRBJ2-3): SQTIHQWPATLVQPVGSPLSLECTVEGTSNPNLYWYRQAAGRGLQLLFYSVGIGQISSEVPQNLSASRPQDRQFILSSKKLLLSDSGFYLCAWSPRWGRLTYFGPGTRLTVL.

The CDR3 DNA reads as TGCAGTGCTGGCCCTCCGGACAGGGGCTATAATGAAAAACTGTTTTTT. This translates into CSAGPPDRGYNEKLFF. The chain employs TRBV20-1 and TRBJ1-4; 9 nucleotides match TRBD1. CDR3 length equals 16 residues. Germline lookup yields CDR1 DFQATT and CDR2 SNEGSKA (reference sequence). Germline trimming cut 5 bases from V and 4 bases from J; bases unmatched to any gene: 11.

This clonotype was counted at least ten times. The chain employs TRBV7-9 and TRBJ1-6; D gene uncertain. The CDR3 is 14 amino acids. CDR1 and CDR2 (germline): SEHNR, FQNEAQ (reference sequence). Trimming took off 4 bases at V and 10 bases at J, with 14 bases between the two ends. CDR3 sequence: CASSSVGINSPLHF. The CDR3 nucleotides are TGTGCCAGCAGCTCGGTAGGGATCAACTCACCCCTCCACTTT.

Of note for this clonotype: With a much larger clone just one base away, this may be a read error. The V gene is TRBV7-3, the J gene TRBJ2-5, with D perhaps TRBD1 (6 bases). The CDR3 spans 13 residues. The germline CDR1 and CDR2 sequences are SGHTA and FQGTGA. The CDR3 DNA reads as TGTGCCAGCAGCCGTTACAGGGAAGAGGCCCAGTACTTC. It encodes CASSRYREEAQYF. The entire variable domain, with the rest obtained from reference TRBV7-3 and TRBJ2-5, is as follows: GAGVSQTPSNKVTEKGKYVELRCDPISGHTALYWYRQSLGQGPEFLIYFQGTGAADDSGLPNDRFFAVRPEGSVSTLKIQRTERGDSAVYLCASSRYREEAQYFGPGTRLLVL.

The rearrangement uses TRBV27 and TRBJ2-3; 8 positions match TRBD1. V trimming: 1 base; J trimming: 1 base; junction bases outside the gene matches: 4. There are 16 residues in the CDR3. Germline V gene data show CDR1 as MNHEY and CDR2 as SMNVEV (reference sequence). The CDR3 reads CASSLFQGAGTDTQYF. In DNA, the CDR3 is TGTGCCAGCAGTTTATTCCAGGGGGCCGGCACAGATACGCAGTATTTT.

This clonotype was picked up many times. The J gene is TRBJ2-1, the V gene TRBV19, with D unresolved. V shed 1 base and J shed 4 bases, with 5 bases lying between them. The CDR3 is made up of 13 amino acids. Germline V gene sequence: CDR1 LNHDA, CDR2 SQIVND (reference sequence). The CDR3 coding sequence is TGTGCCAGTAGTATAGTAGGGTACAATGAGCAGTTCTTC. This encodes CASSIVGYNEQFF.

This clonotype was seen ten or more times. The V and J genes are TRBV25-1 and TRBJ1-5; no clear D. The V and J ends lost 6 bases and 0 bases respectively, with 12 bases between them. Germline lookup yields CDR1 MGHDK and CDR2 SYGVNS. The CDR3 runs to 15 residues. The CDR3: CASRPDGSSNQPQHF. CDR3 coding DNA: TGTGCCAGCAGACCGGACGGATCTAGCAATCAGCCCCAGCATTTT.

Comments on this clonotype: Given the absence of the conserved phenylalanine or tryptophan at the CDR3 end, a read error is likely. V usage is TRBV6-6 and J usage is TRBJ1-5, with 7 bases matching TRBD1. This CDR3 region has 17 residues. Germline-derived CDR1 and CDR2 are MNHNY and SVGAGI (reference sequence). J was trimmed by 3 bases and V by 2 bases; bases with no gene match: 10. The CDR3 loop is CASSYGTEHADNQPQHL. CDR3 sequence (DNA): TGTGCCAGCAGTTACGGGACAGAGCATGCGGACAATCAGCCCCAGCATCTT.

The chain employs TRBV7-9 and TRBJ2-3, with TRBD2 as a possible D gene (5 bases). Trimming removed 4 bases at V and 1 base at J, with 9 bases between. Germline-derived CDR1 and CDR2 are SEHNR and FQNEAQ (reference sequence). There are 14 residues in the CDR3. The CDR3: CASSYRGGTDTQYF. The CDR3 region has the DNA TGTGCCAGCAGCTACCGGGGTGGCACAGATACGCAGTATTTT.

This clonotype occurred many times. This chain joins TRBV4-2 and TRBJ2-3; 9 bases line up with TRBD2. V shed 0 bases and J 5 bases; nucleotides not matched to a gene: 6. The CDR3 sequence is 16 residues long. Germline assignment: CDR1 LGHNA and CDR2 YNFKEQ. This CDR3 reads CASSQDVAGGIDTQYF. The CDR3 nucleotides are TGTGCCAGCAGCCAAGATGTGGCGGGAGGGATAGATACGCAGTATTTT.

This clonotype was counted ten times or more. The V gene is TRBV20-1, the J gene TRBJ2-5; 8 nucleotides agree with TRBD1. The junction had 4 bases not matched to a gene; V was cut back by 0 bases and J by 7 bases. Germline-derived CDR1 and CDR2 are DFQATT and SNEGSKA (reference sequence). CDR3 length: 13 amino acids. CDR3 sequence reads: CSARDQGTGTQYF. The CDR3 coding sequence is TGCAGTGCTAGAGACCAGGGGACAGGGACCCAGTACTTC.

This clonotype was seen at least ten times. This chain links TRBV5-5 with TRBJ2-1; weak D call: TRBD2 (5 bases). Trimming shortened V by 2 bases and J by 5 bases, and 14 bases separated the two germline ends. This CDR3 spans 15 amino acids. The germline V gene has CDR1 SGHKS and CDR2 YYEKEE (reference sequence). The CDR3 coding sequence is TGTGCCAGCAGCTTCGTGAACCAGCGGCACAATGAGCAGTTCTTC. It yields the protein CASSFVNQRHNEQFF. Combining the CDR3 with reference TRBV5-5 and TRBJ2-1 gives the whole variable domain DAGVTQSPTHLIKTRGQQVTLRCSPISGHKSVSWYQQVLGQGPQFIFQYYEKEERGRGNFPDRFSARQFPNYSSELNVNALLLGDSALYLCASSFVNQRHNEQFFGPGTRLTVL.